This record covers a single T cell receptor beta chain. The sample is drawn from a study of T cell changes during pregnancy in multiple sclerosis. CDR3 size: 15 residues. The germline gives CDR1 SGDLS, CDR2 YYNGEE. Trimming stripped 0 bases from V and 0 bases from J, with 10 bases between. Here immunoSEQ multiplex PCR was the method, and the copy in TCRdb shows in-frame clones only, minus some. The table records about 47,000 clones, 80% to 95% of them present only once. The source of this sequence is a female donor with multiple sclerosis, enrolled in a pregnancy study. The specimen comprised peripheral blood, sampled in the third trimester of pregnancy. V usage is TRBV9 and J usage is TRBJ2-7; the D is unclear. Written as DNA, the CDR3 is TGTGCCAGCAGCGTAGGAGGTGACCACTCCTACGAGCAGTACTTC. Translated: CASSVGGDHSYEQYF.